These 15 T cell receptor beta chains came from one sample sequenced in a study of cytomegalovirus exposure and HLA in healthy donors. The PCR employed 60 Vbeta primers together with 13 Jbeta primers. Clones were read by immunoSEQ multiplex PCR, and TCRdb kept only the in-frame ones, dropping some. Of 110,000 or so clones listed, 65% to 75% are singletons. The sample taken for sequencing was PBMCs. The source is a woman between 40 and 50 years old in good health and CMV-seropositive.

This chain uses TRBV6-1 with TRBJ2-7; 8 nucleotides match TRBD1. The CDR3 runs 14 residues. CDR1 and CDR2 from the germline V gene are MNHNS and SASEGT. The junction had 9 bases not matched to a gene; V was cut back by 7 bases and J by 4 bases. The DNA for the CDR3 is TGTGCCAGCAAAGACAGGGGTATACGGTACGAGCAGTACTTC. This encodes CASKDRGIRYEQYF.

This chain links TRBV5-1 with TRBJ2-1; D perhaps matches TRBD2 (7 bases). Trimming removed 5 bases from V and 2 bases from J, with 11 bases in between. Per the germline V gene, CDR1 is SGHRS and CDR2 is YFSETQ. The CDR3 contains 14 residues. CDR3 sequence (DNA): TGCGCCAGCAGTAGGGGGGGAACCTACAATGAGCAGTTCTTC. This codes for CASSRGGTYNEQFF. The full variable domain, its missing parts supplied by reference TRBV5-1 and TRBJ2-1, is KAGVTQTPRYLIKTRGQQVTLSCSPISGHRSVSWYQQTPGQGLQFLFEYFSETQRNKGNFPGRFSGRQFSNSRSEMNVSTLELGDSALYLCASSRGGTYNEQFFGPGTRLTVL.

The sample holds a few counts of this clone. This chain joins TRBV5-1 and TRBJ2-1; D is perhaps TRBD2 (5 bases). V was cut by 0 bases and J by 6 bases, with 19 bases left in between. The length of the CDR3 is 17 residues. Germline V CDR1 and CDR2: SGHRS, YFSETQ. CDR3 nucleotides: TGCGCCAGCAGCTTGGTAGAGGGTCCAAGGGTTGTCAATGAGCAGTTCTTC. Protein: CASSLVEGPRVVNEQFF.

The genes are TRBV13 and TRBJ1-1, with a possible D match to TRBD1 (6 bases). Germline V gene data show CDR1 as PRHDT and CDR2 as FYEKMQ (reference sequence). V lost 7 bases and J lost 5, with 14 bases in between. The CDR3 is made up of 13 amino acids. CDR3 region: CASIKEGGTEAFF. CDR3 in DNA: TGTGCCAGCATCAAAGAGGGGGGGACTGAAGCTTTCTTT.

The chain links TRBV4-2 to TRBJ2-2; TRBD2 matches 13 bases. The V and J ends lost 0 bases and 1 base, in that order; junction bases with no gene match: 8. CDR1 is LGHNA and CDR2 is YNFKEQ in the germline V gene. The CDR3 is 20 amino acids. The CDR3 bases are TGTGCCAGCAGCCAAGATCCCGGGACTAGCGGGGCAAAGAACACCGGGGAGCTGTTTTTT. Translated, it gives CASSQDPGTSGAKNTGELFF.

Remarks on this clone: At one boundary the junction diverges from the germline segment, which might be a read error. The genes are TRBV7-9 and TRBJ2-1; 14 nucleotides align to TRBD2. The CDR3 sequence is 13 residues long. Per the germline V gene, CDR1 is SEHNR and CDR2 is FQNEAQ (reference sequence). The CDR3 is CSSSLGLAGEEFF. CDR3 sequence (DNA): TGTTCCAGCAGCTTGGGACTAGCGGGGGAGGAGTTCTTC.

V gene TRBV5-1 combines with J gene TRBJ2-3; 7 nucleotides line up with TRBD2. Looked up from germline, CDR1 is SGHRS and CDR2 is YFSETQ. The CDR3 is made up of 13 amino acids. The ends lost 5 bases at V and 0 bases at J; junction bases unmatched: 0. The CDR3 reads CASRRGSTDTQYF. CDR3 sequence (DNA): TGCGCCAGCAGGCGGGGGAGCACAGATACGCAGTATTTT.

The chain is built from TRBV19 and TRBJ2-1; perhaps TRBD1 as D (7 bases). The CDR3 consists of 11 residues. V was shortened by 9 bases and J by 15 bases, with 18 bases between the two germline ends. Germline CDR1 is LNHDA and CDR2 is SQIVND (reference sequence). The CDR3 DNA reads TGTGCCAGCAGGGGGGCAGGGGGTCTGTTCTTC. It codes for CASRGAGGLFF.

The rearrangement uses TRBV4-2 and TRBJ2-2; possible D gene TRBD2, 5 bases. The CDR3 extends over 18 amino acids. Germline assignment: CDR1 LGHNA and CDR2 YNFKEQ. V lost 0 bases and J lost 5, with 19 bases in between. The CDR3 DNA follows: TGTGCCAGCAGCCAAGAAAAAGGGTATAATAAGCGGACCGGGGAGCTGTTTTTT. This sequence encodes CASSQEKGYNKRTGELFF.

CDR3 sequence reads: CASSALAGVRYNEQFF. DNA of the CDR3: TGTGCCAGCAGCGCACTAGCGGGAGTGAGATACAATGAGCAGTTCTTC. The chain has TRBV13 and TRBJ2-1, with 11 bases matching TRBD2. CDR3 size: 16 residues. Germline assignment: CDR1 PRHDT and CDR2 FYEKMQ (reference sequence). Losses at the gene ends were 5 bases for V and 4 bases for J; bases not matched to a gene: 7. Combining the CDR3 with reference TRBV13 and TRBJ2-1 gives the whole variable domain AAGVIQSPRHLIKEKRETATLKCYPIPRHDTVYWYQQGPGQDPQFLISFYEKMQSDKGSIPDRFSAQQFSDYHSELNMSSLELGDSALYFCASSALAGVRYNEQFFGPGTRLTVL.

There are a few counts of this clone. This chain connects TRBV19 to TRBJ2-7, with D possibly matching TRBD2 (6 bases). V lost 5 bases to trimming and J lost 2 bases, with 13 bases between them. Germline CDR1 is LNHDA and CDR2 is SQIVND (reference sequence). This CDR3 has 14 amino acids. CDR3 bases: TGTGCCAGTAGTCTGGGACTCCCCGCCTACGAGCAGTACTTC. Residues: CASSLGLPAYEQYF.

J is TRBJ1-2 and V is TRBV27; 9 bases match TRBD1. J was trimmed by 5 bases and V by 2 bases; bases with no gene match: 6. This CDR3 has 15 residues. The germline V gene has CDR1 MNHEY and CDR2 SMNVEV (reference sequence). CDR3 loop: CASSLARTGEYGYTF. Written as DNA, the CDR3 is TGTGCCAGCAGTTTAGCCCGGACAGGGGAGTATGGCTACACCTTC.

The chain recombines TRBV7-9 with TRBJ2-5; 7 bases match TRBD1. Germline loops: CDR1 SEHNR, CDR2 FQNEAQ (reference sequence). V dropped 5 bases and J dropped 0; count of bases not matched to a gene: 9. The CDR3 spans 16 residues. The CDR3 nucleotides are TGTGCCAGCAGCCCAACCCCGGGACAGTACCAAGAGACCCAGTACTTC. Translating it yields CASSPTPGQYQETQYF.

This clone was seen more than once but under ten times. Here the CDR3 reads CASSQTPPYLRGGDFSHEQFF. CDR3 in DNA: TGTGCCAGCAGCCAGACCCCGCCATATCTTCGCGGGGGGGATTTTAGCCATGAGCAGTTCTTC. V usage is TRBV14 and J usage is TRBJ2-1; 9 bases fit TRBD2. Germline trimming cut 3 bases from V and 8 bases from J; bases unmatched to any gene: 26. The germline V gene has CDR1 SGHDN and CDR2 FVKESK. The CDR3 has 21 residues.

V and J are TRBV19 and TRBJ1-1, with TRBD1 as a possible D gene (5 bases). Looked up from germline, CDR1 is LNHDA and CDR2 is SQIVND (reference sequence). Trimming stripped 4 bases from V and 10 bases from J, with 13 bases between. The CDR3 spans 12 residues. The CDR3 loop reads CASSTRGRGAFF. Written as DNA, the CDR3 is TGTGCCAGTAGTACCCGTGGAAGGGGAGCTTTCTTT.